The 15 T cell receptor beta chains below come from one sample, sequenced in a study of blood T cell repertoires in COVID-19. Using immunoSEQ multiplex PCR, the repertoire was profiled, and TCRdb retains in-frame clones only, with some absent. The sample lists about 190,000 clones, roughly 90% occurring once. Sample: peripheral blood. These receptors were collected from a man aged 50-59 years with acute or convalescent COVID-19.

This clone was seen only once. The rearrangement uses TRBV6-5 and TRBJ2-1; 9 nucleotides align to TRBD2. The germline V gene encodes CDR1 MNHEY and CDR2 SVGAGI. V was clipped by 6 bases and J by 9 bases; unmatched bases: 6. This CDR3 spans 13 amino acids. The CDR3 here is CASSGTSLGEQFF. CDR3 DNA sequence: TGTGCCAGCAGCGGGACTAGCCTGGGTGAGCAGTTCTTC.

This chain links TRBV7-8 with TRBJ2-2; D is unresolved. CDR1 is SGHVS and CDR2 is FQNEAQ in the germline V gene. The V end lost 6 bases, the J end lost 0 bases, and 8 bases lay between the germline ends. This CDR3 comprises 14 residues. The CDR3 nucleotides read TGTGCCAGCAGGACACTTTCGAACACCGGGGAGCTGTTTTTT. Protein sequence: CASRTLSNTGELFF.

CDR3 nucleotide sequence: TGTGCCAGCAGTGTTGCGGACGAGCAGTACTTC. Translated, it gives CASSVADEQYF. The V gene is TRBV2, the J gene TRBJ2-7; no firm D call. Looked up from germline, CDR1 is SNHLY and CDR2 is FYNNEI. The CDR3 has 11 residues. Trimming pared 4 bases from V and 5 bases from J, leaving 6 bases between.

This chain links TRBV27 with TRBJ2-1; 9 nucleotides match TRBD1. This CDR3 is built from 15 residues. After removal of 5 bases from V and 6 bases from J, the junction contained 8 bases not matched to a gene. In germline, CDR1 is MNHEY, CDR2 SMNVEV (reference sequence). CDR3 amino acids: CASSPDRGRRNEQFF. CDR3 sequence (DNA): TGTGCCAGCAGTCCGGACAGGGGAAGGCGCAATGAGCAGTTCTTC.

The rearrangement uses TRBV2 and TRBJ2-2; 7 nucleotides agree with TRBD1. CDR1 SNHLY and CDR2 FYNNEI come from the germline V gene. The V and J ends lost 6 bases and 5 bases, in that order; junction bases with no gene match: 0. This CDR3 contains 12 residues. CDR3 loop: CASRQGTGELFF. DNA for the CDR3: TGTGCCAGCAGACAGGGGACCGGGGAGCTGTTTTTT. The variable domain in full, with the rest retrieved from reference TRBV2 and TRBJ2-2, is EPEVTQTPSHQVTQMGQEVILRCVPISNHLYFYWYRQILGQKVEFLVSFYNNEISEKSEIFDDQFSVERPDGSNFTLKIRSTKLEDSAMYFCASRQGTGELFFGEGSRLTVL.

The gene calls are TRBV15 and TRBJ2-1; D possibly corresponds to TRBD2 (6 bases). The CDR3 consists of 14 residues. CDR1 is LNHNV, CDR2 YYDKDF, per germline (reference sequence). Trimming removed 1 base from V and 8 bases from J, with 12 bases in between. For the CDR3, the DNA is TGTGCCACCAGCAGAGTTGGGGGGACGGATGAGCAGTTCTTC. Protein product: CATSRVGGTDEQFF.

The rearrangement links TRBV30 to TRBJ1-2; a weak D match, TRBD1 (6 bases). V was cut by 2 bases and J by 8 bases, with 18 bases left in between. Looked up from germline, CDR1 is GTSNPN and CDR2 is SVGIG (reference sequence). There are 14 residues in the CDR3. CDR3 sequence reads: CAWSLGTFVDGYTF. DNA of the CDR3: TGTGCCTGGAGTCTAGGGACATTTGTCGACGGCTACACCTTC.

The rearrangement joins TRBV27 to TRBJ2-7, with a possible D match to TRBD2 (6 bases). The V and J ends lost 5 bases and 1 base respectively, with 12 bases between them. Germline CDR1 MNHEY, CDR2 SMNVEV (reference sequence). The CDR3 extends over 14 amino acids. The chain's CDR3 is CASSPSGDSYEQYV. As DNA, the CDR3 is TGTGCCAGCAGTCCCTCGGGGGATTCCTACGAGCAGTACGTC.

The table lists this clone with a count of one. V gene TRBV6-1 combines with J gene TRBJ1-5; possible D gene TRBD1, 5 bases. V lost 3 bases, J lost 7 bases, and 10 bases lay in between. The germline CDR1 and CDR2 sequences are MNHNS and SASEGT. The CDR3 spans 13 residues. The DNA of the CDR3 is TGTGCCAGCAGTGAGTCTGCAGGGCAGCCCCAGCATTTT. Its translation is CASSESAGQPQHF.

This chain uses TRBV2 with TRBJ2-4, with 7 positions matching TRBD1. Germline V lookup: CDR1 SNHLY, CDR2 FYNNEI. This CDR3 spans 15 amino acids. J lost 5 bases, V lost 4 bases, and 8 bases had no gene match. The CDR3 is CASSGGGTKQNIQYF. The CDR3 nucleotides read TGTGCCAGCAGTGGAGGGGGCACAAAGCAAAACATTCAGTACTTC.

In this sample, this clone turned up a few times. The chain has TRBV2 and TRBJ1-2, with 9 bases aligning to TRBD1. Germline assignment: CDR1 SNHLY and CDR2 FYNNEI. There are 14 residues in the CDR3. V lost 5 bases to trimming and J lost 5 bases; unmatched junction nucleotides: 6. The CDR3 loop reads CASSTQGQGYGYTF. Here the CDR3 DNA reads TGTGCCAGCAGTACACAGGGACAGGGATATGGCTACACCTTC.

Of note for this clone: One end of the junction does not line up with germline, which may come from a read error. This chain joins TRBV6-2 or TRBV6-3 and TRBJ2-3, with D maybe TRBD1 (6 bases). CDR1 and CDR2 (germline): MNHEY, SVGEGT. This CDR3 has 15 amino acids. The CDR3 sequence is CASSPPTGNSPVADF. DNA for the CDR3: TGTGCCAGCAGTCCACCGACAGGAAATAGCCCCGTCGCGGATTTT.

The chain couples TRBV3-1 (or the pseudogene TRBV3-2) to TRBJ2-5; 13 bases agree with TRBD2. This CDR3 spans 16 amino acids. Trimming took 4 bases from V and 5 from J; bases not matched to a gene: 7. Germline CDR1 reads LGHDT; CDR2 reads YNNKEL (reference sequence). DNA of the CDR3: TGTGCCAGCAGCCTCGGACTAGCGGGAGTTGGTGAGACCCAGTACTTC. This gives the protein CASSLGLAGVGETQYF.

The chain is built from TRBV4-1 and TRBJ1-1; TRBD1 might be the D (6 bases). Germline CDR1 and CDR2: MGHRA and YSYEKL. The CDR3 is made up of 14 amino acids. Deletions cut 3 bases from V and 0 bases from J, with 8 bases between. The CDR3 reads CASSHGQMNTEAFF. The CDR3 nucleotides are TGCGCCAGCAGCCACGGACAGATGAACACTGAAGCTTTCTTT.

V is TRBV4-1 and J is TRBJ2-7, with 11 bases fitting TRBD1. V dropped 0 bases and J dropped 7; count of bases not matched to a gene: 5. Germline V gene sequence: CDR1 MGHRA, CDR2 YSYEKL. The CDR3 spans 15 residues. CDR3 sequence: CASSQDRGQGDEQYF. The CDR3 nucleotides read TGCGCCAGCAGCCAAGATCGGGGACAGGGGGATGAGCAGTACTTC.